These 31 T cell receptor beta chains were sequenced from one sample in a study of blood T cell repertoires in COVID-19. Measured with immunoSEQ multiplex PCR; TCRdb has only the in-frame clones, and not every one. The data hold about 76,000 clones, with 75% to 90% observed a single time. Sequencing was performed on peripheral blood. The receptors were sampled from a human donor in a cohort sampled during active COVID-19.

This chain joins TRBV7-2 and TRBJ2-3; 11 bases match TRBD2. CDR1 is SGHTA and CDR2 is FQGNSA in the germline V gene. V lost 3 bases to trimming and J lost 1 base; unmatched junction nucleotides: 3. This CDR3 comprises 16 residues. For the CDR3, the DNA is TGTGCCAGCAGCTTCGGACTAGCGGGCCGCACAGATACGCAGTATTTT. Protein product: CASSFGLAGRTDTQYF.

This chain joins TRBV5-4 and TRBJ2-2; 8 bases are shared with TRBD1. This CDR3 is 16 amino acids long. The ends lost 2 bases at V and 5 bases at J; junction bases unmatched: 8. Germline CDR1 is SGHNT and CDR2 is YYREEE (reference sequence). The chain's CDR3 is CASSLEEQGVTGELFF. The CDR3 region has the DNA TGTGCCAGCAGCTTAGAGGAACAGGGGGTAACCGGGGAGCTGTTTTTT.

The gene calls are TRBV7-2 and TRBJ2-7; 11 bases fit TRBD1. V gave up 3 bases and J gave up 5 bases; unmatched junction bases: 6. The CDR3 has 15 residues. Germline CDR1 is SGHTA and CDR2 is FQGNSA. Here the CDR3 DNA reads TGTGCCAGCAGCTTCGCAAGGACAGGGGGCAACGAGCAGTACTTC. It codes for CASSFARTGGNEQYF.

The chain has TRBV10-3 and TRBJ2-5, with a possible D match to TRBD1 (5 bases). Per germline, CDR1 ENHRY and CDR2 SYGVKD. The CDR3 sequence is 18 residues long. V dropped 4 bases and J dropped 1 base, with 22 bases sitting between them. Here the CDR3 reads CAISGQVGQASRQETQYF. The CDR3 nucleotides are TGTGCCATCAGTGGCCAAGTGGGGCAGGCGTCCCGCCAAGAGACCCAGTACTTC.

V gene TRBV29-1 combines with J gene TRBJ2-1, with 9 bases matching TRBD2. With 6 bases clipped from V and 2 bases from J, the junction kept 2 bases outside the gene matches. From germline, CDR1 is SQVTM and CDR2 ANQGSEA. There are 13 residues in the CDR3. The CDR3 bases are TGCAGCGTCGGGACTAGCACCTACAATGAGCAGTTCTTC. It specifies CSVGTSTYNEQFF.

This clone has just a few counts. The rearrangement uses TRBV5-4 and TRBJ2-1, with TRBD1 identical over 7 bases. V lost 4 bases and J lost 8; bases outside the gene matches: 9. The CDR3 has 14 amino acids. Germline CDR1 is SGHNT and CDR2 is YYREEE (reference sequence). The CDR3, as DNA: TGTGCCAGCAGCACACGGACAGGTAAAGATGAGCAGTTCTTC. Translating it yields CASSTRTGKDEQFF.

This chain links TRBV4-3 with TRBJ2-3, with TRBD1 as a possible D gene (6 bases). Trimming left V 4 bases short and J 2 bases short, with 19 bases between. The CDR3 length is 17 residues. The germline V gene encodes CDR1 LGHNA and CDR2 YSLEER. The CDR3: CASSREPSGQNTDTQYF. The CDR3 DNA is TGCGCCAGCAGCCGCGAACCGTCCGGACAGAACACAGATACGCAGTATTTT.

The rearrangement links TRBV19 to TRBJ1-2; weak D call: TRBD1 (6 bases). The CDR3 covers 13 residues. V was shortened by 5 bases and J by 4 bases, with 11 bases between the two germline ends. CDR1 and CDR2 (germline): LNHDA, SQIVND (reference sequence). The CDR3 DNA is TGTGCCAGTAGTCCAGGGGCGGTCTATGGCTACACCTTC. This translates into CASSPGAVYGYTF.

V gene TRBV7-2 combines with J gene TRBJ2-1, with TRBD1 identical over 9 bases. The V and J ends lost 4 bases and 4 bases, in that order; junction bases with no gene match: 5. Germline lookup yields CDR1 SGHTA and CDR2 FQGNSA. The CDR3 runs to 15 residues. The CDR3 region has the DNA TGTGCCAGCAGCTGGGACAGGGCGCTATACAATGAGCAGTTCTTC. Protein sequence: CASSWDRALYNEQFF. The whole variable domain, filled in from reference TRBV7-2 and TRBJ2-1, reads GAGVSQSPSNKVTEKGKDVELRCDPISGHTALYWYRQSLGQGLEFLIYFQGNSAPDKSGLPSDRFSAERTGGSVSTLTIQRTQQEDSAVYLCASSWDRALYNEQFFGPGTRLTVL.

The rearrangement uses TRBV6-6 and TRBJ2-2; TRBD1 matches 7 bases. In germline, CDR1 is MNHNY, CDR2 SVGAGI (reference sequence). Unmatched junction bases numbered 19, after V lost 5 bases and J lost 7 bases. The CDR3 runs to 18 residues. The CDR3 reads CASSRLGTAAFGGGELFF. For the CDR3, the DNA is TGTGCCAGCAGTCGACTCGGGACAGCGGCTTTCGGCGGCGGGGAGCTGTTTTTT.

The rearrangement uses TRBV7-8 and TRBJ1-3, with D possibly matching TRBD1 (5 bases). The CDR3 covers 15 residues. V was shortened by 3 bases and J by 4 bases, with 13 bases between the two germline ends. Germline assignment: CDR1 SGHVS and CDR2 FQNEAQ. CDR3 coding DNA: TGTGCCAGCAGCTTTAGGGAGGGGTACGGAAACACCATATATTTT. It yields the protein CASSFREGYGNTIYF.

This chain uses TRBV28 with TRBJ2-4, with 10 bases matching TRBD1. Germline V lookup: CDR1 MDHEN, CDR2 SYDVKM. The CDR3 consists of 15 residues. Trimming took 6 bases from V and 3 from J; bases not matched to a gene: 5. CDR3 DNA sequence: TGTGCCAGCAGCAGAGGGACAGGGGTCAAAAACATTCAGTACTTC. It is translated as CASSRGTGVKNIQYF.

The V gene is TRBV6-5, the J gene TRBJ2-7; no clear D gene. CDR1 is MNHEY, CDR2 SVGAGI, per germline. V was clipped by 0 bases and J by 0 bases, with 9 bases between them. The CDR3 spans 15 residues. CDR3 residues: CASSYSRNPSYEQYF. CDR3 sequence (DNA): TGTGCCAGCAGTTACTCCAGAAACCCCTCCTACGAGCAGTACTTC.

This clone appeared once. The gene calls are TRBV9 and TRBJ1-2; D is perhaps TRBD1 (6 bases). The CDR3 is 13 residues long. Trimming stripped 2 bases from V and 2 bases from J, with 7 bases between. Germline V gives CDR1 SGDLS, CDR2 YYNGEE. CDR3 amino acids: CASSVDRNYGYTF. The DNA for the CDR3 is TGTGCCAGCAGCGTGGACAGAAACTATGGCTACACCTTC.

This clone was detected once. The gene calls are TRBV29-1 and TRBJ1-5, with 7 positions matching TRBD1. The germline V gene has CDR1 SQVTM and CDR2 ANQGSEA. J lost 6 bases, V lost 3 bases, and 5 bases had no gene match. This CDR3 contains 13 residues. The CDR3 DNA is TGCAGCGTTGAGGGCAGGGGGTTTCAGCCCCAGCATTTT. Translation: CSVEGRGFQPQHF.

The chain links TRBV7-9 to TRBJ2-1; the match to TRBD2 covers 14 bases. V was clipped by 3 bases and J by 8 bases; unmatched bases: 6. In germline, CDR1 is SEHNR, CDR2 FQNEAQ (reference sequence). The CDR3 runs 16 residues. CDR3 sequence: CASSFGLAGGPDEQFF. CDR3 in DNA: TGTGCCAGCAGCTTCGGACTAGCGGGGGGCCCGGATGAGCAGTTCTTC.

The genes are TRBV4-1 and TRBJ1-5, with 7 bases that match TRBD1. CDR3 length: 13 residues. Germline lookup yields CDR1 MGHRA and CDR2 YSYEKL. Germline trimming cut 3 bases from V and 4 bases from J; bases unmatched to any gene: 0. CDR3 coding DNA: TGCGCCAGCAGCCAGGACAGGAATCAGCCCCAGCATTTT. Its protein is CASSQDRNQPQHF.

The chain combines TRBV25-1 with TRBJ2-5; weak D call: TRBD1 (5 bases). The V gene lost 1 base and the J gene lost 5 bases, with 20 bases spanning the gap. CDR3 length equals 17 residues. Germline V gene lookup returns CDR1 MGHDK and CDR2 SYGVNS. CDR3 region: CASSEFSARAAMETQYF. CDR3 bases: TGTGCCAGCAGTGAATTTTCGGCCAGGGCGGCGATGGAGACCCAGTACTTC.

This clone appeared once. V is TRBV27 and J is TRBJ2-1; TRBD2 agrees at 11 bases. CDR1 and CDR2 (germline): MNHEY, SMNVEV (reference sequence). This CDR3 contains 17 residues. Trimming took 4 bases from V and 0 from J; bases not matched to a gene: 5. The chain's CDR3 is CASSSLLAGGSYNEQFF. CDR3 nucleotide sequence: TGTGCCAGCAGTTCCCTTCTAGCGGGGGGCTCCTACAATGAGCAGTTCTTC.

The chain carries TRBV2 and TRBJ2-3, with TRBD2 matching over 7 bases. The CDR3 is made up of 16 amino acids. CDR1 is SNHLY and CDR2 is FYNNEI in the germline V gene. Trimming removed 6 bases from V and 0 bases from J; junction bases left unmatched: 9. DNA for the CDR3: TGTGCCAGCAGGGCGCCTAGCGGCTCTAGCACAGATACGCAGTATTTT. This codes for CASRAPSGSSTDTQYF.

The J gene is TRBJ2-7, the V gene TRBV18; possibly TRBD1 for D (6 bases). This CDR3 has 13 amino acids. The V end lost 4 bases, the J end lost 6 bases, and 13 bases lay between the germline ends. Germline CDR1 KGHSH, CDR2 LQKENI. The CDR3 spells CASSLTGFSEQYF. CDR3 in DNA: TGTGCCAGCTCACTAACAGGGTTTAGCGAGCAGTACTTC.

The chain carries TRBV3-1 (or the pseudogene TRBV3-2) and TRBJ1-1; no firm D call. The CDR3 is 15 amino acids. Between the trimmed V and J ends, which lost 6 bases and 1 base, there was a span of 15 bases. The V gene's germline CDR1 is LGHDT and CDR2 YNNKEL (reference sequence). This CDR3 reads CASSPQELWNTEAFF. CDR3 coding DNA: TGTGCCAGCAGTCCGCAAGAGCTTTGGAACACTGAAGCTTTCTTT.

This clone was seen only once. The chain is built from TRBV5-1 and TRBJ1-1, with D tentatively TRBD1 (5 bases). Trimming shortened V by 1 base and J by 0 bases, and 13 bases separated the two germline ends. The CDR3 spans 16 residues. Germline V lookup: CDR1 SGHRS, CDR2 YFSETQ. The CDR3 loop reads CASSLSQGTVNTEAFF. In nucleotides, the CDR3 is TGCGCCAGCAGCTTGTCGCAGGGTACGGTGAACACTGAAGCTTTCTTT.

The V gene is TRBV11-1, the J gene TRBJ2-4, with unresolved D. The CDR3 spans 14 residues. V lost 2 bases to trimming and J lost 5 bases, with 10 bases between them. CDR1 is SGHAT and CDR2 is FQDESV in the germline V gene (reference sequence). CDR3 amino acids: CASSLSRVQNIQYF. In DNA form, the CDR3 reads TGTGCCAGCAGCTTAAGCCGGGTGCAAAACATTCAGTACTTC. The variable domain in full, completed from reference TRBV11-1 and TRBJ2-4, reads EAEVAQSPRYKITEKSQAVAFWCDPISGHATLYWYRQILGQGPELLVQFQDESVVDDSQLPKDRFSAERLKGVDSTLKIQPAELGDSAMYLCASSLSRVQNIQYFGAGTRLSVL.

V is TRBV11-2 and J is TRBJ1-2; the D is unclear. Between the trimmed V and J ends, which lost 1 base and 4 bases, there was a span of 4 bases. This CDR3 is built from 12 residues. Germline loops: CDR1 SGHAT, CDR2 FQNNGV. The CDR3 DNA follows: TGTGCCAGCAGCTTAGGGGCCTATGGCTACACCTTC. Protein: CASSLGAYGYTF. The full variable domain, with the rest looked up from reference TRBV11-2 and TRBJ1-2, is EAGVAQSPRYKIIEKRQSVAFWCNPISGHATLYWYQQILGQGPKLLIQFQNNGVVDDSQLPKDRFSAERLKGVDSTLKIQPAKLEDSAVYLCASSLGAYGYTFGSGTRLTVV.

This clone was observed a handful of times. V is TRBV29-1 and J is TRBJ2-3, with 8 bases fitting TRBD1. The CDR3 loop spans 13 amino acids. The germline CDR1 and CDR2 sequences are SQVTM and ANQGSEA. V trimming: 8 bases; J trimming: 3 bases; junction bases outside the gene matches: 7. In DNA, the CDR3 is TGCAGCACGGGCCAGGGGGCAACAGATACGCAGTATTTT. It codes for CSTGQGATDTQYF.

The gene calls are TRBV5-1 and TRBJ2-3; tentatively, D is TRBD1 (6 bases). This CDR3 is 15 amino acids long. Between the trimmed V and J ends, which lost 0 bases and 1 base, there was a span of 9 bases. Germline V CDR1 and CDR2: SGHRS, YFSETQ. CDR3 coding DNA: TGCGCCAGCAGCTTGGGTCCAGGGGGCACAGATACGCAGTATTTT. It specifies CASSLGPGGTDTQYF. The entire variable domain, with the rest obtained from reference TRBV5-1 and TRBJ2-3, is as follows: KAGVTQTPRYLIKTRGQQVTLSCSPISGHRSVSWYQQTPGQGLQFLFEYFSETQRNKGNFPGRFSGRQFSNSRSEMNVSTLELGDSALYLCASSLGPGGTDTQYFGPGTRLTVL.

Only one count was recorded for this clone. The genes are TRBV4-1 and TRBJ1-4, with a weak D call TRBD1 (6 bases). CDR3 length equals 16 residues. V lost 1 base, J lost 8 bases, and 17 bases lay in between. Germline CDR1 MGHRA, CDR2 YSYEKL. CDR3 in DNA: TGCGCCAGCAGCCAAGGACAGGTCGCAAGTAGGGAAAAACTGTTTTTT. Protein sequence: CASSQGQVASREKLFF.

The chain joins TRBV7-8 to TRBJ2-2; TRBD2 matches 10 bases. The CDR3 is 16 amino acids. The trim removed 4 bases at V and 0 bases at J, leaving 2 bases unmatched. From germline, CDR1 is SGHVS and CDR2 FQNEAQ. CDR3 sequence: CASSSLAGANTGELFF. Here the CDR3 DNA reads TGTGCCAGCAGCTCGCTAGCGGGGGCGAACACCGGGGAGCTGTTTTTT.

The genes are TRBV5-6 and TRBJ2-1; tentatively, D is TRBD1 (6 bases). The V and J ends lost 0 bases and 6 bases respectively, with 19 bases between them. The germline V gene has CDR1 SGHDT and CDR2 YYEEEE. There are 17 residues in the CDR3. The CDR3 region has the DNA TGTGCCAGCAGCTTGGCTCCGACAGGAAGATGGGGCAATGAGCAGTTCTTC. Protein: CASSLAPTGRWGNEQFF.

The chain has TRBV7-3 and TRBJ2-3; 8 bases map to TRBD2. This CDR3 has 16 residues. Trimming took 0 bases from V and 4 from J; bases not matched to a gene: 6. Germline V lookup: CDR1 SGHTA, CDR2 FQGTGA. CDR3 sequence (DNA): TGTGCCAGCAGCTTAACGGGACTAGGAGTATCAGATACGCAGTATTTT. Its translation is CASSLTGLGVSDTQYF.